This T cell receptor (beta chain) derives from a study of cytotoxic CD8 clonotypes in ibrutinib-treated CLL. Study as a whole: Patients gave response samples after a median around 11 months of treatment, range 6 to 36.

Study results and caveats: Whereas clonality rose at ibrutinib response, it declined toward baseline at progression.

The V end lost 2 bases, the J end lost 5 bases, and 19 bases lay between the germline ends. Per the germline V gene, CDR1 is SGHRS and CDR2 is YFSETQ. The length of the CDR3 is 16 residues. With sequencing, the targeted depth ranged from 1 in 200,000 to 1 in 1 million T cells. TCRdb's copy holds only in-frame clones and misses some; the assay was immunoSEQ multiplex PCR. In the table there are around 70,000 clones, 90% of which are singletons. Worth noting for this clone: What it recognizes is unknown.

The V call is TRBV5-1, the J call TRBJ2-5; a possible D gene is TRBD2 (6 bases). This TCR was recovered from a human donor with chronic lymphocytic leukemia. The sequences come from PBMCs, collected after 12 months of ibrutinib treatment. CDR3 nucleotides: TGCGCCAGCAGCTTCTGGGGCCGACAAGCGGGCGAGACCCAGTACTTC. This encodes CASSFWGRQAGETQYF.